Below, 18 T cell receptor beta chains from the same sample are listed, as sequenced in a study of cytomegalovirus exposure and HLA in healthy donors. The PCR was carried out with 60 Vbeta primers and 13 Jbeta primers. Sequenced by immunoSEQ multiplex PCR; TCRdb stores in-frame clones only, minus some. The sample shows approximately 140,000 clones, around 81% of them seen only once. Material: PBMCs. The receptors originated from a man aged 35 to 55 in good health and CMV-seropositive.

V usage is TRBV10-2 and J usage is TRBJ2-2, with D uncertain. Germline V CDR1 and CDR2: WSHSY, SAAADI. This CDR3 region has 13 residues. V was cut by 6 bases and J by 6 bases, with 11 bases left in between. This CDR3 is CASRTFGSGELFF. In DNA, the CDR3 is TGCGCCAGCAGGACTTTCGGGTCCGGGGAGCTGTTTTTT.

This chain links TRBV28 with TRBJ2-1; TRBD1 agrees at 10 bases. V was clipped by 10 bases and J by 7 bases; unmatched bases: 7. This CDR3 spans 13 amino acids. Germline V gene sequence: CDR1 MDHEN, CDR2 SYDVKM. CDR3 residues: CATGTGVPNEQFF. CDR3 coding DNA: TGTGCCACCGGGACAGGGGTACCGAATGAGCAGTTCTTC.

The rearrangement links TRBV6-5 to TRBJ1-2, with no clear D. Germline CDR1 MNHEY, CDR2 SVGAGI. This CDR3 has 13 amino acids. V gave up 3 bases and J gave up 1 base, with 6 bases separating them. The CDR3 reads CASSYSINYGYTF. As DNA, the CDR3 is TGTGCCAGCAGTTATAGCATTAACTATGGCTACACCTTC.

This chain links TRBV4-3 with TRBJ2-1, with 7 bases matching TRBD1. The trim removed 4 bases at V and 0 bases at J, leaving 3 bases unmatched. Looked up from germline, CDR1 is LGHNA and CDR2 is YSLEER. This CDR3 comprises 15 residues. CDR3 residues: CASSPDRSSYNEQFF. The CDR3, as DNA: TGCGCCAGCAGCCCGGACAGGAGCTCCTACAATGAGCAGTTCTTC.

The chain has TRBV18 and TRBJ2-1; TRBD1 matches 7 bases. Germline CDR1 and CDR2: KGHSH and LQKENI. J gave up 5 bases and V 2 bases, and 6 bases lay outside the gene matches. The CDR3 consists of 15 residues. This CDR3 reads CASSPMGQINNEQFF. CDR3 nucleotide sequence: TGTGCCAGCTCACCAATGGGACAGATTAACAATGAGCAGTTCTTC.

The chain links TRBV10-1 to TRBJ2-7; the D gene is possibly TRBD2 (5 bases). Germline-derived CDR1 and CDR2 are WNHNN and SYGVQD (reference sequence). The V gene lost 7 bases and the J gene lost 0 bases, with 22 bases spanning the gap. The CDR3 runs to 17 residues. The CDR3 DNA is TGCGCCAGCACGCGAGAGCGGCATATCTATAGCTCCTACGAGCAGTACTTC. As protein: CASTRERHIYSSYEQYF.

The sample holds a few counts of this clone. This chain uses TRBV4-2 with TRBJ1-2; 10 positions match TRBD1. Trimming cost V 3 bases and J 3 bases; bases outside gene matches: 4. CDR1 is LGHNA, CDR2 YNFKEQ, per germline. CDR3 length: 15 residues. This CDR3 reads CASSHRTGGDYGYTF. The CDR3 DNA sequence: TGTGCCAGCAGCCATCGGACAGGGGGGGACTATGGCTACACCTTC.

This clone has just a few counts. V gene TRBV7-2 combines with J gene TRBJ1-3, with a weak D call TRBD1 (5 bases). CDR1 and CDR2 from the germline V gene are SGHTA and FQGNSA. The CDR3 sequence is 14 residues long. V gave up 1 base and J gave up 7 bases, with 11 bases separating them. The DNA for the CDR3 is TGTGCCAGCAGCTTAGGCCAGGGTACGAACACCATATATTTT. This translates into CASSLGQGTNTIYF.

This chain connects TRBV15 to TRBJ2-6; no reliable D call. The V end was cut by 1 base, the J end by 0 bases, with 7 bases between. The CDR3 loop spans 16 amino acids. Germline-derived CDR1 and CDR2 are LNHNV and YYDKDF (reference sequence). CDR3 protein: CATSRGLSSGANVLTF. CDR3 coding DNA: TGTGCCACCAGCAGAGGACTGAGCTCTGGGGCCAACGTCCTGACTTTC.

As for this clone: One end of the junction is discordant with germline, which a read error may explain. The V call is TRBV27, the J call TRBJ1-5; no reliable D call. The CDR3 runs 12 residues. Germline V lookup: CDR1 MNHEY, CDR2 SMNVEV (reference sequence). Here the CDR3 DNA reads TGTGCCAGCATTCATAGCGATCAGCCCCAGCATTTT. Protein product: CASIHSDQPQHF.

This clone has a handful of counts. The CDR3 here is CASSYASMNTEAFF. As DNA, the CDR3 is TGTGCCAGCAGTTATGCCAGTATGAACACTGAAGCTTTCTTT. This rearrangement joins TRBV6-5 to TRBJ1-1; the D is unclear. This CDR3 is built from 14 residues. Trimming cost V 3 bases and J 0 bases, with 8 bases left between them. CDR1 is MNHEY and CDR2 is SVGAGI in the germline V gene.

This clone was recorded many times. The chain is built from TRBV5-4 and TRBJ1-4, with 11 bases aligning to TRBD1. The trim removed 5 bases at V and 7 bases at J, leaving 4 bases unmatched. Germline CDR1 and CDR2: SGHNT and YYREEE (reference sequence). This CDR3 comprises 14 residues. The CDR3 sequence is CASSTGQGGEKLFF. DNA of the CDR3: TGTGCCAGCAGTACGGGACAGGGGGGTGAAAAACTGTTTTTT.

This rearrangement joins TRBV6-5 to TRBJ2-7; possibly TRBD1 for D (6 bases). Germline assignment: CDR1 MNHEY and CDR2 SVGAGI. Trimming took off 6 bases at V and 3 bases at J, with 18 bases between the two ends. This CDR3 spans 15 amino acids. The CDR3 region is CASRPSKTGYYEQYF. In nucleotides, the CDR3 is TGTGCCAGCAGACCCTCGAAGACAGGCTACTACGAGCAGTACTTC.

The chain has TRBV5-1 and TRBJ2-7, with TRBD1 matching 7 bases. With V trimmed by 4 bases and J by 3 bases, 7 bases remained unmatched. CDR1 and CDR2 (germline): SGHRS, YFSETQ. This CDR3 has 14 residues. The CDR3 here is CASSQDRLGYEQYF. The CDR3 nucleotides read TGCGCCAGCAGCCAGGACAGGCTCGGCTACGAGCAGTACTTC.

This rearrangement joins TRBV19 to TRBJ1-2; 7 bases map to TRBD1. The CDR3 totals 15 residues. The junction had 8 bases not matched to a gene; V was cut back by 7 bases and J by 0 bases. From germline, CDR1 is LNHDA and CDR2 SQIVND (reference sequence). The CDR3 nucleotides are TGTGCCAGTATCGTCAAAGGGGGCACTAACTATGGCTACACCTTC. Protein: CASIVKGGTNYGYTF. Variable domain in full (rest from reference TRBV19 and TRBJ1-2): DGGITQSPKYLFRKEGQNVTLSCEQNLNHDAMYWYRQDPGQGLRLIYYSQIVNDFQKGDIAEGYSVSREKKESFPLTVTSAQKNPTAFYLCASIVKGGTNYGYTFGSGTRLTVV.

The chain carries TRBV5-4 and TRBJ1-4, with D maybe TRBD1 (6 bases). The CDR3 is made up of 13 amino acids. Trimming shortened V by 4 bases and J by 8 bases, and 12 bases separated the two germline ends. Germline CDR1 is SGHNT and CDR2 is YYREEE (reference sequence). The CDR3 nucleotides read TGTGCCAGCAGCCCCGGACAGATAGAAAAACTGTTTTTT. Translation: CASSPGQIEKLFF.

This chain links TRBV6-4 with TRBJ2-2; 8 nucleotides line up with TRBD2. This CDR3 spans 14 amino acids. Germline V gene lookup returns CDR1 MRHNA and CDR2 SNTAGT. The V segment lost 6 bases and the J segment 6 bases; nucleotides outside the gene matches: 6. CDR3 bases: TGTGCCAGCAGGCCGGGACTAGTGGCCGGGGAGCTGTTTTTT. Amino acid sequence: CASRPGLVAGELFF.

This rearrangement joins TRBV27 to TRBJ1-1; D perhaps matches TRBD1 (5 bases). V was clipped by 7 bases and J by 0 bases, with 12 bases between them. Germline CDR1 and CDR2: MNHEY and SMNVEV (reference sequence). This CDR3 comprises 14 residues. CDR3 bases: TGTGCCAGCACCCCAGGGTCCATGAACACTGAAGCTTTCTTT. Encoded protein: CASTPGSMNTEAFF.